These T cell receptor beta chains were read from a single sample in a study of CD8+ T cells in alopecia areata. Using immunoSEQ multiplex PCR, the repertoire was profiled, and TCRdb retains in-frame clones only, with some absent. The data hold 85,000 to 95,000 clones, with 70% to 85% observed a single time. The source was CD8+ T cells sorted from blood, collected around week 46, from a patient treated with tofacitinib. These receptors originate from a human donor with alopecia areata. Each CDR3 is given with its conserved first and last residue. D genes are given only for firm matches. Clone size, where shown, is once, few, many, or a class for clones that have expanded.

V gene	D gene	J gene	clone size	CDR3 protein
TRBV19	TRBD1	TRBJ2-7	-	CASSITGTGVPYEQYF
TRBV30	TRBD1	TRBJ2-7	-	CAWSMGQGSYEQYF
TRBV10-3	TRBD1	TRBJ2-1	-	CAISETDLDRGDNEQFF
TRBV6-5	-	TRBJ2-7	few	CASSGLRGRTYEQYF
TRBV13	-	TRBJ2-3	once	CASSTRQGRNTDTQYF
TRBV11-3	-	TRBJ2-3	-	CASSLGQGGGTDTQYF
TRBV7-9	-	TRBJ1-1	-	CASRHDGEAFF
TRBV5-1	-	TRBJ1-1	once	CASSRGSGNTEAFF
TRBV27	-	TRBJ2-1	once	CASKRGGNEQFF
TRBV6-1	-	TRBJ2-7	-	CASPGPYEQYF
TRBV2	-	TRBJ2-2	few	CASTRRADRSGELFF
TRBV30	-	TRBJ2-2	-	CAWSGANTGELFF
TRBV12-5	TRBD2	TRBJ2-2	-	CASGFSASGPDTGELFF
TRBV7-9	-	TRBJ2-1	-	CASTTELEQFF
TRBV10-2	TRBD1	TRBJ1-2	few	CATGQGTYGYTF
TRBV6-1	-	TRBJ2-1	-	CASSLSSYNEQFF
TRBV4-3	-	TRBJ2-7	-	CASSQGQGAYEQYF
TRBV5-8	-	TRBJ2-7	-	CASSLYEQYF
TRBV9	TRBD2	TRBJ2-1	-	CASSEGWTSGGYNEQFF
TRBV5-6	-	TRBJ1-1	-	CASSLDGFEAFF
TRBV15	-	TRBJ1-1	-	CATSPPLNRNTEAFF
TRBV15	TRBD1	TRBJ2-7	-	CATSSAARGYEQYF
TRBV4-1	-	TRBJ1-4	-	CASSQEQGPNEKLFF
TRBV4-3	-	TRBJ2-5	-	CASSQVGLAGGETQYF
TRBV30	-	TRBJ2-1	-	CAWGAAWGSEQFF
TRBV7-9	-	TRBJ2-7	-	CASSPALDEEQYF
TRBV15	TRBD1	TRBJ2-7	-	CATSTIQGAEEQYF
TRBV15	-	TRBJ1-1	-	CATSLTKNTEAFF
TRBV4-3	-	TRBJ1-5	-	CASSQDFSSNQPQHF
TRBV4-3	-	TRBJ1-4	-	CASSQEGGPALLKLFF
TRBV5-6	-	TRBJ1-1	-	CASGTGGAEAFF
TRBV4-2	TRBD2	TRBJ2-1	-	CASSQIAGGYVRDNEQFF
TRBV6-5	-	TRBJ2-1	few	CASSGTLPIIDEQFF
TRBV7-8	-	TRBJ2-5	-	CASSDLRYQETQYF
TRBV6-5	TRBD2	TRBJ2-5	once	CASSKPGGLQETQYF
TRBV7-2	-	TRBJ1-2	-	CASSPLGGNYGYTF
TRBV10-3	-	TRBJ1-3	-	CAIKGSQSGNTIYF
TRBV9	TRBD1	TRBJ2-2	-	CASSPRGQGTERTGELFF
TRBV10-2	-	TRBJ1-5	-	CASSALSGSNQPQHF
TRBV7-9	-	TRBJ2-3	few	CASSPLDTDTQYF
TRBV7-9	-	TRBJ2-1	once	CASSLGTPNEQFF
TRBV6-1	TRBD1	TRBJ1-2	-	CASRPRDSPNYGYTF
TRBV12-5	-	TRBJ1-4	-	CASGAGREKLFF
TRBV7-9	-	TRBJ2-1	-	CASSYVGDPNEQFF
TRBV27	-	TRBJ2-7	few	CASSLRGFWDEQYF
TRBV15	-	TRBJ2-1	-	CATRRRGPEQFF